Listed here are 31 T cell receptor beta chains from one sample, sequenced in a study of T cells in Graves' hyperthyroidism and ophthalmopathy. There were TCR beta CDR3 regions amplified from RNA transcripts. During a first-round RT-PCR of the TCR CDR3, the HTBI primer set was used. From the multiplex PCR reads, TCRdb called clonotypes with MiXCR, one entry per CDR3 protein. The sample includes over 500,000 distinct CDR3 sequences, 17% seen only once; the top ten take approximately 15%. Sequencing input: blood. Receptors originate from a woman between 18 and 29 years old with Graves' ophthalmopathy.

The J gene is TRBJ2-2, the V gene TRBV24-1; perhaps TRBD1 as D (6 bases). The CDR3 is made up of 19 amino acids. V shed 1 base and J shed 0 bases, with 17 bases lying between them. Germline V lookup: CDR1 KGHDR, CDR2 SFDVKD. CDR3 sequence: CATSDLPGQLNANTGELFF. DNA for the CDR3: TGTGCCACCAGTGATTTACCGGGACAACTCAACGCGAACACCGGGGAGCTGTTTTTT.

Only a few counts were recorded for this clonotype. The V and J genes are TRBV19 and TRBJ1-5; weak D call: TRBD1 (5 bases). The CDR3 contains 15 residues. The V gene lost 7 bases and the J gene lost 0 bases, with 13 bases spanning the gap. Germline assignment: CDR1 LNHDA and CDR2 SQIVND (reference sequence). This CDR3 is CASTRAGPSNQPQHF. The CDR3 coding sequence is TGTGCCAGTACCCGTGCGGGGCCTAGCAATCAGCCCCAGCATTTT.

The chain has TRBV7-3 and TRBJ2-3; D unclear. In germline, CDR1 is SGHTA, CDR2 FQGTGA. The CDR3 is made up of 14 amino acids. V lost 4 bases to trimming and J lost 4 bases, with 12 bases between them. CDR3 residues: CASSSTGGADTQYF. DNA of the CDR3: TGTGCCAGCAGCTCGACGGGTGGGGCAGATACGCAGTATTTT.

This clonotype occurred a few times. V and J are TRBV9 and TRBJ1-2; D gene unclear. This CDR3 has 14 residues. Germline lookup yields CDR1 SGDLS and CDR2 YYNGEE. Trimming shortened V by 0 bases and J by 6 bases, and 12 bases separated the two germline ends. As DNA, the CDR3 is TGTGCCAGCAGCGTAGCTAGTAGCGGAAATGGCTACACCTTC. It is translated as CASSVASSGNGYTF.

The chain links TRBV18 to TRBJ2-1; 9 nucleotides agree with TRBD1. There are 16 residues in the CDR3. V was clipped by 5 bases and J by 7 bases; unmatched bases: 12. From germline, CDR1 is KGHSH and CDR2 LQKENI. CDR3 region: CASSYGTGWGRNEQFF. In nucleotides, the CDR3 is TGTGCCAGCTCATACGGGACAGGGTGGGGAAGGAATGAGCAGTTCTTC.

This clonotype was observed a handful of times. The chain is built from TRBV2 and TRBJ1-5; a weak D match, TRBD1 (5 bases). Trimming took off 6 bases at V and 1 base at J, with 10 bases between the two ends. Per germline, CDR1 SNHLY and CDR2 FYNNEI. The CDR3 covers 14 residues. The CDR3: CASSEGRSNQPQHF. CDR3 nucleotides: TGTGCCAGCAGCGAGGGGCGGAGCAATCAGCCCCAGCATTTT.

This clonotype has a count of ten or more. The V and J genes are TRBV7-2 and TRBJ1-4; a possible D gene is TRBD1 (5 bases). Trimming left V 5 bases short and J 5 bases short, with 18 bases between. Per germline, CDR1 SGHTA and CDR2 FQGNSA. The CDR3 contains 16 residues. CDR3 region: CASSPGPRQPNEKLFF. The CDR3 bases are TGTGCCAGCAGCCCGGGACCTAGACAACCAAATGAAAAACTGTTTTTT. Combining the CDR3 with reference TRBV7-2 and TRBJ1-4 gives the whole variable domain GAGVSQSPSNKVTEKGKDVELRCDPISGHTALYWYRQSLGQGLEFLIYFQGNSAPDKSGLPSDRFSAERTGGSVSTLTIQRTQQEDSAVYLCASSPGPRQPNEKLFFGSGTQLSVL.

This clonotype was picked up many times. The rearrangement links TRBV2 to TRBJ2-1; D is uncertain. Germline CDR1 is SNHLY and CDR2 is FYNNEI. The CDR3 spans 16 residues. The V gene lost 2 bases and the J gene lost 1 base, with 12 bases spanning the gap. The CDR3 is CASSERASRSYNEQFF. For the CDR3, the DNA is TGTGCCAGCAGTGAAAGGGCTAGTCGGTCCTACAATGAGCAGTTCTTC.

This clonotype was seen a handful of times. The V and J genes are TRBV7-6 and TRBJ2-1; D perhaps matches TRBD2 (5 bases). V shed 1 base and J shed 3 bases, with 10 bases lying between them. The CDR3 sequence is 15 residues long. Germline V gene sequence: CDR1 SGHVS, CDR2 FNYEAQ. The CDR3 region is CASSLDGEHYNEQFF. For the CDR3, the DNA is TGTGCCAGCAGCTTAGACGGGGAGCACTACAATGAGCAGTTCTTC.

Many counts were recorded for this clonotype. J is TRBJ2-3 and V is TRBV6-1; the match to TRBD2 covers 8 bases. This CDR3 comprises 16 residues. V shed 1 base, J shed 4 bases, and the junction held 7 bases outside the gene matches. Germline values: CDR1 MNHNS, CDR2 SASEGT. CDR3 DNA: TGTGCCAGCAGTGAAGACCCCCCGGGAGGGTCAGATACGCAGTATTTT. It is translated as CASSEDPPGGSDTQYF.

This clonotype came up many times. The J gene is TRBJ1-4, the V gene TRBV5-6, with D uncertain. Between the trimmed V and J ends, which lost 4 bases and 8 bases, there was a span of 18 bases. The germline V gene encodes CDR1 SGHDT and CDR2 YYEEEE. The CDR3 loop spans 15 amino acids. The CDR3 loop is CASSPDRAVKEKLFF. The CDR3 DNA reads TGTGCCAGCAGCCCGGACCGAGCGGTTAAAGAAAAACTGTTTTTT.

The chain is built from TRBV9 and TRBJ1-2; D not resolved. This CDR3 has 12 residues. The germline gives CDR1 SGDLS, CDR2 YYNGEE. Trimming stripped 0 bases from V and 5 bases from J, with 5 bases between. CDR3 in DNA: TGTGCCAGCAGCGTAGGGGAATATGGCTACACCTTC. This translates into CASSVGEYGYTF.

This clonotype was counted many times. The chain employs TRBV2 and TRBJ1-1, with D unclear. The CDR3 length is 14 residues. Trimming removed 2 bases from V and 1 base from J, with 8 bases in between. Germline V lookup: CDR1 SNHLY, CDR2 FYNNEI. The CDR3 loop reads CASSEYPANTEAFF. CDR3 sequence (DNA): TGTGCCAGCAGTGAATATCCGGCGAACACTGAAGCTTTCTTT.

This clonotype was counted a few times. The chain links TRBV6-8 to TRBJ2-7; tentative D call: TRBD2 (6 bases). CDR3 length: 14 amino acids. Germline V gene data show CDR1 as MNHGY and CDR2 as SAAAGT. Trimming cost V 11 bases and J 6 bases, with 23 bases left between them. CDR3 sequence: CAGNSGESPCEQYF. The CDR3 DNA reads TGTGCCGGGAATAGCGGAGAGAGCCCCTGCGAGCAGTACTTC.

This clonotype was counted many times. The rearrangement joins TRBV7-2 to TRBJ1-1; 8 positions agree with TRBD1. The CDR3 length is 16 residues. V trimming: 4 bases; J trimming: 1 base; junction bases outside the gene matches: 8. Germline V gene lookup returns CDR1 SGHTA and CDR2 FQGNSA. CDR3 sequence: CASSSRRTGRNTEAFF. In DNA form, the CDR3 reads TGTGCCAGCAGCTCCCGAAGGACAGGGCGGAACACTGAAGCTTTCTTT. The full variable domain, its missing parts supplied by reference TRBV7-2 and TRBJ1-1, is GAGVSQSPSNKVTEKGKDVELRCDPISGHTALYWYRQSLGQGLEFLIYFQGNSAPDKSGLPSDRFSAERTGGSVSTLTIQRTQQEDSAVYLCASSSRRTGRNTEAFFGQGTRLTVV.

This clonotype was recorded a few times. V usage is TRBV30 and J usage is TRBJ1-6, with D unresolved. The CDR3 runs 14 residues. Germline CDR1 reads GTSNPN; CDR2 reads SVGIG (reference sequence). The V and J ends lost 8 bases and 7 bases respectively, with 18 bases between them. The CDR3 reads CAQEVVASNSPLHF. CDR3 coding DNA: TGTGCCCAGGAGGTGGTGGCAAGCAATTCACCCCTCCACTTT.

The count of this clonotype is one. The chain uses TRBV5-1 and TRBJ1-5; D remains unclear. This CDR3 has 20 amino acids. V lost 3 bases, J lost 6 bases, and 31 bases lay in between. CDR1 and CDR2 from the germline V gene are SGHRS and YFSETQ. As DNA, the CDR3 is TGCGCCAGCAGCTACCCATCAAATGACACCGAGGCTTTCTCAGGTCAGCCCCAGCATTTT. Amino acid sequence: CASSYPSNDTEAFSGQPQHF.

This clonotype appeared a few times. V usage is TRBV7-9 and J usage is TRBJ2-3, with D perhaps matching TRBD1 or TRBD2 (5 bases each). V was shortened by 1 base and J by 5 bases, with 16 bases between the two germline ends. The CDR3 covers 16 residues. Germline V gives CDR1 SEHNR, CDR2 FQNEAQ (reference sequence). The CDR3 here is CASSLVGDAAGDTQYF. In DNA, the CDR3 is TGTGCCAGCAGCTTAGTGGGGGATGCGGCGGGAGATACGCAGTATTTT.

About this clonotype: One base away lies a much larger clone, so this may be a sequencing read error. No conserved phenylalanine or tryptophan ends this CDR3, so it is likely a read error. DNA of the CDR3: TGCAGTGCTAGACGCCAATCCTACGAGCAGTACCTC. Its translation is CSARRQSYEQYL. This chain joins TRBV20-1 and TRBJ2-7; no definite D call. The CDR3 runs to 12 residues. CDR1 is DFQATT, CDR2 SNEGSKA, per germline (reference sequence). Trimming removed 2 bases at V and 1 base at J, with 6 bases between.

This clonotype was picked up many times. V and J are TRBV28 and TRBJ2-7, with unresolved D. V was trimmed by 4 bases and J by 3 bases, leaving 7 bases between them. The CDR3 spans 12 residues. Germline assignment: CDR1 MDHEN and CDR2 SYDVKM. As DNA, the CDR3 is TGTGCCAGCAGTTCGACAAGCTACGAGCAGTACTTC. Translation gives CASSSTSYEQYF.

The chain employs TRBV7-2 and TRBJ1-5; no definite D call. Trimming took off 1 base at V and 4 bases at J, with 5 bases between the two ends. The CDR3 is 13 amino acids. Per germline, CDR1 SGHTA and CDR2 FQGNSA. The CDR3 DNA is TGTGCCAGCAGCTTAGTGGAGAATCAGCCCCAGCATTTT. Protein product: CASSLVENQPQHF.

This clonotype was seen repeatedly, ten times or more. The J gene is TRBJ2-7, the V gene TRBV3-1; D is unresolved. V was clipped by 0 bases and J by 6 bases, with 6 bases between them. The CDR3 sequence is 12 residues long. Germline values: CDR1 LGHDT, CDR2 YNNKEL (reference sequence). The CDR3 DNA sequence: TGTGCCAGCAGCCAAGATATGCGCGAGCAGTACTTC. This gives the protein CASSQDMREQYF.

This clonotype was seen repeatedly, ten times or more. The rearrangement uses TRBV28 and TRBJ2-5; 7 bases map to TRBD1. V shed 5 bases, J shed 2 bases, and the junction held 5 bases outside the gene matches. Germline CDR1 MDHEN, CDR2 SYDVKM. The CDR3 length is 14 residues. The CDR3 protein is CASSRRQGQETQYF. The CDR3 DNA follows: TGTGCCAGCAGTCGACGACAGGGACAAGAGACCCAGTACTTC.

This clonotype was seen at least ten times. The chain carries TRBV28 and TRBJ2-7; the D gene is possibly TRBD1 (6 bases). V was cut by 11 bases and J by 3 bases, with 14 bases left in between. The CDR3 spans 12 residues. Germline V lookup: CDR1 MDHEN, CDR2 SYDVKM. The CDR3, as DNA: TGTGCCGTTTCTGGACAGATCTACGAGCAGTACTTC. Translating gives CAVSGQIYEQYF.

For this clonotype: Lacking the conserved final phenylalanine or tryptophan, this CDR3 likely reflects a read error. The V call is TRBV5-1, the J call TRBJ2-1; 9 bases fit TRBD1. CDR1 SGHRS and CDR2 YFSETQ come from the germline V gene. V gave up 1 base and J gave up 0 bases; unmatched junction bases: 14. CDR3 length equals 20 residues. CDR3 amino acids: CASSLSGTGYVPGSYNEQFL. The CDR3 region has the DNA TGCGCCAGCAGCTTGAGTGGGACAGGGTATGTTCCCGGCTCCTACAATGAGCAGTTCCTC.

The table lists this clonotype with many counts. The chain is built from TRBV11-2 and TRBJ2-1, with D perhaps TRBD1 or TRBD2 (5 bases each). This CDR3 has 15 amino acids. The V end lost 5 bases, the J end lost 4 bases, and 15 bases lay between the germline ends. Germline CDR1 SGHAT, CDR2 FQNNGV. CDR3 coding DNA: TGTGCCAGCAGCCAATCCCCCGGGACGTACAATGAGCAGTTCTTC. Its translation: CASSQSPGTYNEQFF.

The chain combines TRBV15 with TRBJ2-1; D remains unclear. The germline V gene has CDR1 LNHNV and CDR2 YYDKDF (reference sequence). This CDR3 contains 13 residues. Trimming cost V 0 bases and J 4 bases, with 4 bases left between them. CDR3 DNA: TGTGCCACCAGCAGAGAAGGGTACAATGAGCAGTTCTTC. This encodes CATSREGYNEQFF.

Many counts were recorded for this clonotype. V gene TRBV28 combines with J gene TRBJ1-4; 9 positions agree with TRBD1. The germline V gene encodes CDR1 MDHEN and CDR2 SYDVKM. V dropped 6 bases and J dropped 6; count of bases not matched to a gene: 8. This CDR3 spans 15 amino acids. CDR3 amino acids: CASSIDRGGYEKLFF. As DNA, the CDR3 is TGTGCCAGCAGCATAGACAGGGGGGGGTATGAAAAACTGTTTTTT.

This clonotype was observed a handful of times. This chain joins TRBV19 and TRBJ2-5; D may be TRBD1 or TRBD2 (5 bases each). Germline assignment: CDR1 LNHDA and CDR2 SQIVND (reference sequence). V lost 2 bases and J lost 5, with 12 bases in between. The CDR3 spans 14 residues. CDR3 region: CASSIKSGTETQYF. CDR3 sequence (DNA): TGTGCCAGTAGTATAAAATCAGGGACGGAGACCCAGTACTTC.

This clonotype has more than one count but fewer than ten. Being one base from a much bigger clone, this may be a read error. The genes are TRBV28 and TRBJ1-1, with a tentative D call TRBD1 (5 bases). The CDR3 extends over 14 amino acids. Trimming removed 6 bases at V and 10 bases at J, with 21 bases between. The germline gives CDR1 MDHEN, CDR2 SYDVKM. The CDR3 region has the DNA TGTGCCAGCAGACCCCAGGTGGGGGTCGCTGGAGCTTTCTTT. It encodes CASRPQVGVAGAFF.

This clonotype occurred once. With a much larger clone just one base away, this may be a read error. The chain links TRBV19 to TRBJ2-2, with D perhaps TRBD1 or TRBD2 (5 bases each). Germline loops: CDR1 LNHDA, CDR2 SQIVND (reference sequence). Between the trimmed V and J ends, which lost 8 bases and 2 bases, there was a span of 15 bases. This CDR3 comprises 15 residues. The CDR3 nucleotides are TGTGCCAGTGCTTCAGTCGGGGCCAACACCGGGGAGCTGTTTTTT. Its translation is CASASVGANTGELFF.